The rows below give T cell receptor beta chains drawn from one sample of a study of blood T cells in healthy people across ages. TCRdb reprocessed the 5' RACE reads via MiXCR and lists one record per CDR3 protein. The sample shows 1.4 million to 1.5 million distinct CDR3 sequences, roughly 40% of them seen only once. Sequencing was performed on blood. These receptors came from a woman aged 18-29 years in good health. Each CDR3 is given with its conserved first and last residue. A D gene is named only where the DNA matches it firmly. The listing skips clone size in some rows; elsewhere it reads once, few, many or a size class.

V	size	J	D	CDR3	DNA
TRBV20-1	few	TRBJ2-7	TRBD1	CSTGTGGSYEQYF	TGCAGTACCGGGACAGGGGGTTCCTACGAGCAGTACTTC
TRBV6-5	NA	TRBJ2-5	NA	CASSYLQGPEQYF	TGTGCCAGCAGTTACCTACAGGGACCTGAGCAGTACTTC
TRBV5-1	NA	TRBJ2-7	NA	CASSLVQGNTNEQYF	TGCGCCAGCAGCTTGGTTCAGGGCAATACGAATGAGCAGTACTTC
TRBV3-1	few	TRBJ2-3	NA	CASSQRRWDTQYF	TGTGCCAGCAGCCAACGCAGGTGGGATACGCAGTATTTT
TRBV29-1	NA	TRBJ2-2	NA	CSVWTAYTGELFF	TGCAGCGTGTGGACAGCCTACACCGGGGAGCTGTTTTTT
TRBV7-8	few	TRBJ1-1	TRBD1	CASSRLGTEFMNTEAFF	TGTGCCAGCAGCCGACTGGGGACAGAGTTCATGAACACTGAAGCTTTCTTT
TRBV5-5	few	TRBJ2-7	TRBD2	CASTRTSGNTYEQYF	TGTGCCAGCACACGGACTAGCGGGAACACCTACGAGCAGTACTTC
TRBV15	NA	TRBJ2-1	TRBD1	CATSPGQGTPNEQFF	TGTGCCACCAGCCCCGGACAGGGGACACCCAATGAGCAGTTCTTC
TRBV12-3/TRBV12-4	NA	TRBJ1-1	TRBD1	CASSRQGQGYTEAFF	TGTGCCAGCAGTCGACAGGGGCAGGGGTACACTGAAGCTTTCTTT
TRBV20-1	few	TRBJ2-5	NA	CSAVDGTLETQYF	TGCAGTGCCGTAGACGGGACCTTGGAGACCCAGTACTTC
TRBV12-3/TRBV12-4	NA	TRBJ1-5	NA	CASSLNVNQPQHF	TGTGCCAGCAGTTTAAATGTAAATCAGCCCCAGCATTTT
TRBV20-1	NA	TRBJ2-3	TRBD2	CSARARPAGGPVTQYF	TGCAGTGCTAGGGCTCGACCAGCGGGAGGGCCGGTTACGCAGTATTTT
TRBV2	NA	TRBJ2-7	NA	CASSVPGIIDEQYF	TGTGCCAGCAGTGTACCAGGGATTATCGACGAGCAGTACTTC
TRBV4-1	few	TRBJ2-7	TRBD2	CASSQDGLAGIGEQYF	TGCGCCAGCAGCCAAGACGGACTAGCGGGTATCGGCGAGCAGTACTTC
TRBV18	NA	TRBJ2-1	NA	CASSPPFQRDEQFF	TGTGCCAGCTCACCACCCTTCCAAAGGGATGAGCAGTTCTTC
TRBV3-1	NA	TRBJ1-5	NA	CASSQDVGRNQPQHF	TGTGCCAGCAGCCAAGACGTGGGCCGGAATCAGCCCCAGCATTTT
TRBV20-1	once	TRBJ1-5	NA	CSTRDWMEHSNQPQHF	TGCAGTACTAGAGATTGGATGGAACATAGCAATCAGCCCCAGCATTTT
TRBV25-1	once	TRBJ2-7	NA	CASTELDTGQDEQYF	TGTGCCAGCACCGAATTGGACACAGGGCAGGACGAGCAGTACTTC
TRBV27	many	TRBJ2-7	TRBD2	CASSSGGAYEQYF	TGTGCCAGCAGTAGCGGGGGGGCTTACGAGCAGTACTTC
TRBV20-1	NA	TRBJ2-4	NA	CSARELVKNIQYF	TGCAGTGCTAGAGAATTGGTCAAAAACATTCAGTACTTC
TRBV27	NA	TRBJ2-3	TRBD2	CASTTSGWSDTQYF	TGTGCCAGCACGACTAGCGGGTGGTCAGATACGCAGTATTTT
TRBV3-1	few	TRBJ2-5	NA	CASSQWGAETQYF	TGTGCCAGCAGCCAATGGGGGGCTGAGACCCAGTACTTC
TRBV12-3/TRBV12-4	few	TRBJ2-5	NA	CASRPSSAQETQYF	TGTGCCAGCAGGCCAAGTTCAGCGCAAGAGACCCAGTACTTC
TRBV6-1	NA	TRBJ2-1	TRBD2	CASRPSKPGTSDYNEQFF	TGTGCCAGCAGACCCTCGAAACCCGGGACTAGCGATTACAATGAGCAGTTCTTC
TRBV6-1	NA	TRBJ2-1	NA	CASSDRADNEQFF	TGTGCCAGCAGTGACAGGGCGGACAATGAGCAGTTCTTC
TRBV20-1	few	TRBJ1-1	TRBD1	CSAGRQGTEAFF	TGCAGTGCTGGACGACAGGGGACTGAAGCTTTCTTT
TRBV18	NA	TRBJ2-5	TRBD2	CASSSRTSGGKETQYF	TGTGCCAGCTCATCCCGGACTAGCGGGGGAAAAGAGACCCAGTACTTC
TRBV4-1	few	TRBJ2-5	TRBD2	CASSQDIGLAVPMEYF	TGCGCCAGCAGCCAAGATATTGGACTAGCGGTGCCTATGGAGTACTTC
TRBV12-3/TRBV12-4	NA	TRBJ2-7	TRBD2	CASSHPNSGDEQYF	TGTGCCAGCAGCCACCCAAATAGCGGGGACGAGCAGTACTTC
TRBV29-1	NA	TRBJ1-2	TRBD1	CSVRTGDGYTF	TGCAGCGTGCGGACAGGGGATGGCTACACCTTC
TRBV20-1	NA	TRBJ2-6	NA	CSAELSGANVLTF	TGCAGTGCTGAATTGTCTGGGGCCAACGTCCTGACTTTC
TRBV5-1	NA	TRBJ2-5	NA	CASRLTTSEGGRYISEETQYF	TGCGCCAGCAGGTTGACCACTTCAGAGGGGGGGAGGTATATTTCGGAAGAGACCCAGTACTTC
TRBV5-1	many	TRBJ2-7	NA	CASSLATEVDEQYF	TGCGCCAGCAGCTTGGCCACGGAGGTCGACGAGCAGTACTTC
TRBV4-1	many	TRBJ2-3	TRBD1	CASSRVGQGLTDTQYF	TGCGCCAGCAGCCGCGTGGGACAGGGATTAACAGATACGCAGTATTTT
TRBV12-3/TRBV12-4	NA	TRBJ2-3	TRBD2	CASRRAGATDTQYF	TGTGCCAGCAGGCGAGCGGGGGCCACAGATACGCAGTATTTT
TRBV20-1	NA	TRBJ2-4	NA	CSAPYPGIAKNIQYF	TGCAGTGCTCCCTACCCCGGCATTGCCAAAAACATTCAGTACTTC
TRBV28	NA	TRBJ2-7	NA	CASSFITGTREQYF	TGTGCCAGCAGTTTTATAACAGGGACACGGGAGCAGTACTTC
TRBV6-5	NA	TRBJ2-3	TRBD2	CASSYERETDTQYF	TGTGCCAGCAGTTACGAGCGGGAGACAGATACGCAGTATTTT
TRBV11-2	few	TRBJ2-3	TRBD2	CASSFRGRDGDTQYF	TGTGCCAGCAGCTTCCGCGGGAGGGATGGGGATACGCAGTATTTT
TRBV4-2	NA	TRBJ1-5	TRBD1	CASSQSGTDDQPQHF	TGTGCCAGCAGCCAATCCGGGACAGATGATCAGCCCCAGCATTTT
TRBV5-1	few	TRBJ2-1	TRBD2	CASSPRLAGGFNEQFF	TGCGCCAGCAGCCCTCGACTAGCGGGAGGGTTCAATGAGCAGTTCTTC
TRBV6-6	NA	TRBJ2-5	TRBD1	CASRGTPQGETQYF	TGTGCCAGCCGGGGAACACCACAGGGGGAGACCCAGTACTTC
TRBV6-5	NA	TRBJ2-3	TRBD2	CASSPGTTNTDTRYF	TGTGCCAGCAGTCCCGGGACTACGAACACAGATACGCGGTATTTT
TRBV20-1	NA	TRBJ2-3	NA	CSARDLSYGTDTQYF	TGCAGTGCTAGAGATCTATCGTACGGCACAGATACGCAGTATTTT
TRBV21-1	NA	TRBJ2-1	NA	CASSKGQGRNEQFF	TGTGCCAGCAGCAAAGGTCAGGGGAGGAACGAGCAGTTCTTC
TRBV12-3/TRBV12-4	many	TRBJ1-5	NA	CASSLVGNQPQHF	TGTGCCAGCAGCTTAGTAGGGAATCAGCCCCAGCATTTT
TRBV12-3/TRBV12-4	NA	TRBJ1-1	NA	CASSPRGTPYWVEAFF	TGTGCCAGCAGTCCCCGGGGGACCCCCTATTGGGTTGAAGCTTTCTTT